This T cell receptor (beta chain) was sequenced for a study of blood T cell repertoires in COVID-19. Overall study context: T cells, B-cell-depleted T cells, or PBMCs supplied cDNA or gDNA.

In the source study's methods: Reference gene primers were amplified, and this amplification served to estimate nucleated cell counts. TCRdb's table, derived via immunoSEQ multiplex PCR, lists solely in-frame clones and lacks some. That table gives V, J and clone size, and the DNA gave D and trimming. The table has over 200,000 clones, 88% seen once. Germline V gene sequence: CDR1 MNHNY, CDR2 SVGAGI (reference sequence). V shed 1 base, J shed 3 bases, and the junction held 6 bases outside the gene matches. This CDR3 is 15 amino acids long. The origin of this receptor is a woman under 40 with acute or convalescent COVID-19. The V call is TRBV6-6, the J call TRBJ2-7; 7 nucleotides align to TRBD2. The sequencing input was peripheral blood. Here the CDR3 reads CASSYWGGRRYEQYF. The CDR3 DNA reads as TGTGCCAGCAGTTACTGGGGGGGACGCCGCTACGAGCAGTACTTC.